Listed below are T cell receptor beta chains from one sample, sequenced in a study of blood T cell repertoires in COVID-19. Sequencing was performed with immunoSEQ multiplex PCR; in TCRdb, only in-frame clones are kept and a portion is missing. The table includes some 400,000 clones, approximately 87% detected once. Sequenced input: PBMCs or T cells enriched from blood (not recorded which). Source of these receptors: a man aged 25 to 45 who had recovered from COVID-19. Both conserved end residues are part of each CDR3. Clone sizes are given selectively: once, few, many, or a class where the clone is expanded.

size,V,CDR3
NA,TRBV5-1,CASSLRPEIKNIQYF
once,TRBV12-3/TRBV12-4,CASSYDRHYGYTF
NA,TRBV2,CASSLGLAGVTSTDTQYF
NA,TRBV5-1,CASSHNTEAFF
once,TRBV6-5,CASSQDNSGNTIYF
NA,TRBV19,CASSSQGAGNQPQHF
NA,TRBV24-1,CATTGGTLSYEQYF
NA,TRBV5-4,CASTGGTGHYNEQFF
NA,TRBV11-2,CASSYGLQETQYF
NA,TRBV7-9,CASSSKQGYEQYF
once,TRBV11-2,CASSLTSTRGEQYF
NA,TRBV30,CAWGRDSGVYGYTF
NA,TRBV7-3,CASSSGDGYGYTF
NA,TRBV10-3,CAIRKTGSTGELFF
NA,TRBV4-1,CASSQLPGHKYEQYF
NA,TRBV12-3/TRBV12-4,CATQGLNTEAFF
NA,TRBV29-1,CSVDRGERNIQYF
NA,TRBV27,CASSSWTGNHQPQHF
NA,TRBV5-6,CASSLMTGGYNEQFF
NA,TRBV7-9,CASSLGVYSNQPQHF
NA,TRBV5-5,CASSLAFNEKLFF
NA,TRBV3-1/TRBV3-2,CASSQEWSRLEKLFF
NA,TRBV12-5,CASGLALGTDGYTF
NA,TRBV4-1,CASSQELQGMNTEAFF
NA,TRBV7-2,CASTLQSGGLNEQFF
once,TRBV10-1,CASTSQNTGELFF
once,TRBV7-8,CASSLVQTRTDTQYF
NA,TRBV25-1,CASSDTGTGAYEQYF
NA,TRBV21-1,CASSKVGGFPVNTEAFF
NA,TRBV7-9,CASSFRANYGYTF
NA,TRBV18,CASSPIFQQGQHQETQYF
NA,TRBV7-3,CASSPAGGTDTQYF
NA,TRBV30,CAWRGDGAGNTIYF
NA,TRBV7-9,CASSPGQGGSPLHF
NA,TRBV11-2,CASSPPMGRGTYEQYF
few,TRBV2,CASSSGQRNYGYTF
NA,TRBV7-9,CASSPQGNTIYF
NA,TRBV9,CASSVLASAGGDTQYF
few,TRBV27,CASSMGQGAINEQFF
NA,TRBV6-2/TRBV6-3,CASSLPRGAHEKLFF
few,TRBV9,CASSVVEGSYGYTF
NA,TRBV6-6,CASSHEGADNQPQHF
NA,TRBV5-1,CASRAGGTNTGELFF
NA,TRBV10-3,CAISEATATYEQYF
NA,TRBV19,CASSIRGTGGYGYTF
NA,TRBV6-2/TRBV6-3,CASSYTGGSSYEQYF
NA,TRBV29-1,CSVERVSGNTIYF
few,TRBV7-2,CASSLDLRETQYF
NA,TRBV5-1,CASSPRTGGRTEAFF
NA,TRBV7-2,CASSLTAMNTEAFF
NA,TRBV29-1,CSTSGSGQGEETQYF
once,TRBV7-9,CASSLTQGAISPLHF
NA,TRBV30,CAWSVGGETEAFF
NA,TRBV5-4,CASSFLSTEAFF